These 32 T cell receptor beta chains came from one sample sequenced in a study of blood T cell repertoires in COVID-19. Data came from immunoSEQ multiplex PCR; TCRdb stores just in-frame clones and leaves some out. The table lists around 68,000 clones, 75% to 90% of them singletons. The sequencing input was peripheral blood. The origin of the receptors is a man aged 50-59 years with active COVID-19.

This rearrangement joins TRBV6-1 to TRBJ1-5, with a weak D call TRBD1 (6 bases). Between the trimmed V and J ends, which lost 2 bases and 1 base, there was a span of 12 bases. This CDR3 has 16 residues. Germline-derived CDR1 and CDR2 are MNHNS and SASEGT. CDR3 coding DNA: TGTGCCAGCAGTGAATTCTACAGGGCCAGCAATCAGCCCCAGCATTTT. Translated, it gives CASSEFYRASNQPQHF.

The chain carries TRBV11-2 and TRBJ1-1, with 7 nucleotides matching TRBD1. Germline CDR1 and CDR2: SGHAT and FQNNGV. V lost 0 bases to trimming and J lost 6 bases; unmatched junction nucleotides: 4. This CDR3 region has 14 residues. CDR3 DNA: TGTGCCAGCAGCTTAGAACAGGGGAGCCCTGAAGCTTTCTTT. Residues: CASSLEQGSPEAFF.

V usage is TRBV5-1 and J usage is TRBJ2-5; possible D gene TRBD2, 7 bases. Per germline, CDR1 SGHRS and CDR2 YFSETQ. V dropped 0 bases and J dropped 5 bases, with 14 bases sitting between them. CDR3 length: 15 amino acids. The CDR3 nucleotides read TGCGCCAGCAGCTTGGTGGGGGGGCCTCGGGAGACCCAGTACTTC. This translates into CASSLVGGPRETQYF.

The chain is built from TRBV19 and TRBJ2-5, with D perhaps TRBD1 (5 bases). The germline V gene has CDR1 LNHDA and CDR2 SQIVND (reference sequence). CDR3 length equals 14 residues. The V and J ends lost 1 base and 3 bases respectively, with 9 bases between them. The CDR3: CASSIVSREETQYF. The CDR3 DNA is TGTGCCAGTAGTATAGTATCCAGGGAAGAGACCCAGTACTTC.

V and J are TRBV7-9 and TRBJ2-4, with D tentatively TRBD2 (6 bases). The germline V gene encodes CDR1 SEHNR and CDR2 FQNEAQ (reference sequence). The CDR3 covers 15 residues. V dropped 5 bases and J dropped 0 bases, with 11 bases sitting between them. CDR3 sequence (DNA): TGTGCCAGCAGCCCATCGCGGGAAGCCAAAAACATTCAGTACTTC. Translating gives CASSPSREAKNIQYF.

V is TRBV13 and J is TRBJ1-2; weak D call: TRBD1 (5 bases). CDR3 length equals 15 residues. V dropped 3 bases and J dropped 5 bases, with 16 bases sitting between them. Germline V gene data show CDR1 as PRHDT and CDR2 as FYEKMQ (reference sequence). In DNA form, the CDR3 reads TGTGCCAGCAGCTTCGGACCGCAAGGGACTTATGGCTACACCTTC. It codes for CASSFGPQGTYGYTF.

CDR3 region: CASSPLLGATTGELFF. CDR3 DNA sequence: TGTGCCAGCTCACCACTTCTGGGGGCAACAACCGGGGAGCTGTTTTTT. The rearrangement uses TRBV18 and TRBJ2-2; weak D call: TRBD1 (6 bases). The CDR3 is 16 amino acids. The germline V gene encodes CDR1 KGHSH and CDR2 LQKENI. The V end lost 1 base, the J end lost 5 bases, and 14 bases lay between the germline ends.

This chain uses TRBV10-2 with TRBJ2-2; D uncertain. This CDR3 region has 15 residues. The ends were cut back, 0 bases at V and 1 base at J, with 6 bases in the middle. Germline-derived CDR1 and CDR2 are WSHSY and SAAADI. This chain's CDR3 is CASSESLGNTGELFF. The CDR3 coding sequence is TGCGCCAGCAGTGAGTCCCTAGGGAACACCGGGGAGCTGTTTTTT.

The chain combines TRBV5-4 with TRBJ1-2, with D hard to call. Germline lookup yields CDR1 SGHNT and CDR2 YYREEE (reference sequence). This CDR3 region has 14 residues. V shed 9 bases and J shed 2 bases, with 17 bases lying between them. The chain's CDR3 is CAISHPRRNYGYTF. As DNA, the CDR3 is TGTGCCATATCCCACCCAAGGAGGAACTATGGCTACACCTTC.

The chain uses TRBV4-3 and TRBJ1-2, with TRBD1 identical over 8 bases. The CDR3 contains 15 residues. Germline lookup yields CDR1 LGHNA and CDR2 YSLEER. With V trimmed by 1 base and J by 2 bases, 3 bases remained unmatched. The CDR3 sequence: CASSQGQGINYGYTF. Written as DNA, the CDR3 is TGCGCCAGCAGCCAAGGACAGGGGATCAACTATGGCTACACCTTC.

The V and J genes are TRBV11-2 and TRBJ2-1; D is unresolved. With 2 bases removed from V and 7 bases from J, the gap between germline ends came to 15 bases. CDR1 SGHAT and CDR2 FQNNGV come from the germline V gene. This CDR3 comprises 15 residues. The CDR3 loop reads CASSLNWLTWNEQFF. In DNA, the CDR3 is TGTGCCAGCAGCTTAAATTGGCTTACGTGGAATGAGCAGTTCTTC.

The CDR3 region is CASSSRTGRDQPQHF. CDR3 nucleotide sequence: TGTGCCAGCAGCAGCCGGACAGGACGAGATCAGCCCCAGCATTTT. The rearrangement joins TRBV5-6 to TRBJ1-5; TRBD1 aligns across 7 bases. With 4 bases clipped from V and 5 bases from J, the junction kept 9 bases outside the gene matches. The CDR3 sequence is 15 residues long. CDR1 and CDR2 (germline): SGHDT, YYEEEE.

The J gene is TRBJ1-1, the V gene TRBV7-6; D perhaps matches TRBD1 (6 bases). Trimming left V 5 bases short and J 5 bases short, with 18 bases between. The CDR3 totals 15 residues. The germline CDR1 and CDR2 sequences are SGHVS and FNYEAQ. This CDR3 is CASSPGLQGSTEAFF. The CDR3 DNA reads TGTGCCAGCAGCCCCGGGCTGCAGGGGTCAACTGAAGCTTTCTTT.

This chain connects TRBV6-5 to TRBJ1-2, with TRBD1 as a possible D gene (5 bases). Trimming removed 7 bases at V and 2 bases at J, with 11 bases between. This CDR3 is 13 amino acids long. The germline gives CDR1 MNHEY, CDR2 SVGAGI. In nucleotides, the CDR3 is TGTGCCAGCAAAAGGGACTGGAACTATGGCTACACCTTC. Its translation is CASKRDWNYGYTF.

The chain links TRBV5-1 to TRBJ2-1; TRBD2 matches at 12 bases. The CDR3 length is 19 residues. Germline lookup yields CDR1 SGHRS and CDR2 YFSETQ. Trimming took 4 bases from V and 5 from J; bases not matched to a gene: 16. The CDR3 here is CASSVRTSGVLRGNNEQFF. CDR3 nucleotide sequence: TGCGCCAGCAGCGTCCGGACTAGCGGGGTTTTAAGGGGAAACAATGAGCAGTTCTTC.

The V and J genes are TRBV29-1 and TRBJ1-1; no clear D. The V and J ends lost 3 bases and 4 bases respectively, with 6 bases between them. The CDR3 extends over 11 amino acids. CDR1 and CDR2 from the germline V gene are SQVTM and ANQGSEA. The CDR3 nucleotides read TGCAGCGTTGATAGAAGCACTGAAGCTTTCTTT. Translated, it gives CSVDRSTEAFF.

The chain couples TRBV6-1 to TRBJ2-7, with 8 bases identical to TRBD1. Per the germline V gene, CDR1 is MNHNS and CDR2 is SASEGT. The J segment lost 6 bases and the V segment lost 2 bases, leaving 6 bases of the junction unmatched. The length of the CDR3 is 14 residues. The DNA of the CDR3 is TGTGCCAGCAGTGAAAGGACAGGGTACAGCGAGCAGTACTTC. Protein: CASSERTGYSEQYF.

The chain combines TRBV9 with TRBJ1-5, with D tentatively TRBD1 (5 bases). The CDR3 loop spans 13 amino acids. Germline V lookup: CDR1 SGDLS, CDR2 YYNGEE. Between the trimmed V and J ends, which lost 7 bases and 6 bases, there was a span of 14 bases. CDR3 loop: CASYPGGSQPQHF. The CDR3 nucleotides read TGTGCCAGCTACCCGGGGGGGAGTCAGCCCCAGCATTTT.

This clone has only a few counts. The CDR3 DNA is TGCGCCAGCAGCTTACGACAGGGGAGCTCCTACGAGCAGTACTTC. This translates into CASSLRQGSSYEQYF. This chain joins TRBV5-1 and TRBJ2-7; 8 nucleotides align to TRBD1. Trimming at V came to 2 bases and at J to 0 bases, leaving 4 bases not matched to a gene. Germline V CDR1 and CDR2: SGHRS, YFSETQ. CDR3 length equals 15 residues.

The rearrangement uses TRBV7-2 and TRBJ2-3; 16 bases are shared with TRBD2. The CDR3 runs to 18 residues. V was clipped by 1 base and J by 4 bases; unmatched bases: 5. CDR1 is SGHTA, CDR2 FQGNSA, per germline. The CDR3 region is CASSLVGTSGGAADTQYF. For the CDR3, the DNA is TGTGCCAGCAGCTTAGTCGGGACTAGCGGGGGGGCGGCAGATACGCAGTATTTT.

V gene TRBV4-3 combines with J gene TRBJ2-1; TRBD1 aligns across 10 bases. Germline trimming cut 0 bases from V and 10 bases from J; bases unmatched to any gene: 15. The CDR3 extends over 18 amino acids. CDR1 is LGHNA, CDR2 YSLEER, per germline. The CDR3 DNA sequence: TGCGCCAGCAGCCAAGATCTGGACAGGGGGGTTCCGACACCCGAGCAGTTCTTC. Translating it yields CASSQDLDRGVPTPEQFF.

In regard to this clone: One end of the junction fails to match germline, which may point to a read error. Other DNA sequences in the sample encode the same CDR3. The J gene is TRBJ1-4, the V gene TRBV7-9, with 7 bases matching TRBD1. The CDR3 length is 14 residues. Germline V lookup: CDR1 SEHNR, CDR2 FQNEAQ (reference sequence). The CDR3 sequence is CASSSGTANEKLFF. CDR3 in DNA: TGTGCCAGTAGCTCTGGGACAGCAAATGAAAAACTGTTTTTT.

The CDR3 region is CASSPLGANEQFF. The CDR3 DNA sequence: TGTGCCAGCAGCCCCTTGGGGGCCAATGAGCAGTTCTTC. The rearrangement links TRBV11-2 to TRBJ2-1; D might be TRBD1 (6 bases). The CDR3 totals 13 residues. Trimming cost V 5 bases and J 6 bases, with 11 bases left between them. CDR1 SGHAT and CDR2 FQNNGV come from the germline V gene.

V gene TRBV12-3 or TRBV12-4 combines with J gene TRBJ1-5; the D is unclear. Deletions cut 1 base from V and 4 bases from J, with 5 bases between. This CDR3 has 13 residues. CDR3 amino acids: CASSLDSNQPQHF. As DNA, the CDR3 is TGTGCCAGCAGTTTAGATAGTAATCAGCCCCAGCATTTT.

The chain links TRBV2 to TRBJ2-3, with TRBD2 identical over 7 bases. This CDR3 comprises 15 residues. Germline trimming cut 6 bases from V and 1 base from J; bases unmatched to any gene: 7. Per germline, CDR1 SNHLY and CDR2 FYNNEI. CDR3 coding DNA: TGTGCCAGCAGCTGGAGCGGGGCTGGCACAGATACGCAGTATTTT. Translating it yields CASSWSGAGTDTQYF.

The chain's CDR3 is CASSYPGTGDGYTF. DNA of the CDR3: TGTGCCAGCAGTTACCCCGGGACAGGGGACGGCTACACCTTC. The chain employs TRBV6-6 and TRBJ1-2; 10 nucleotides align to TRBD1. V trimming: 2 bases; J trimming: 8 bases; junction bases outside the gene matches: 5. CDR1 MNHNY and CDR2 SVGAGI come from the germline V gene (reference sequence). The CDR3 extends over 14 amino acids.

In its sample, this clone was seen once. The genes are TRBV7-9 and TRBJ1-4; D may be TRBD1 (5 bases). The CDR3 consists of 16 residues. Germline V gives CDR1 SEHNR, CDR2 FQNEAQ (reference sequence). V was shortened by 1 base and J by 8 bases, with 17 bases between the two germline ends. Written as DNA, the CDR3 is TGTGCCAGCAGCTTAGTCGCGGGGCTCACCGGGGAAAAACTGTTTTTT. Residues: CASSLVAGLTGEKLFF.

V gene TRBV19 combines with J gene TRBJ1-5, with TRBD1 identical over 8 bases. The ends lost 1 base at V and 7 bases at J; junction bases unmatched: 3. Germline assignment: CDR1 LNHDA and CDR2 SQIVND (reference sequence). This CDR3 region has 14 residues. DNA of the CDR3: TGTGCCAGTAGTATAGCAGGGGGCGAACAGCCCCAGCATTTT. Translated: CASSIAGGEQPQHF.

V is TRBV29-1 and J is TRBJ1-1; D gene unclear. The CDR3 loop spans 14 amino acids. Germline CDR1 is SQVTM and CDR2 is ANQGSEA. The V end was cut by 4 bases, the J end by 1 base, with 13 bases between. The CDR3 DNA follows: TGCAGCGTTGCCGGGGTGCGCGAGAACACTGAAGCTTTCTTT. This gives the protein CSVAGVRENTEAFF. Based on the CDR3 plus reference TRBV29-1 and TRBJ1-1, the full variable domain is SAVISQKPSRDICQRGTSLTIQCQVDSQVTMMFWYRQQPGQSLTLIATANQGSEATYESGFVIDKFPISRPNLTFSTLTVSNMSPEDSSIYLCSVAGVRENTEAFFGQGTRLTVV.

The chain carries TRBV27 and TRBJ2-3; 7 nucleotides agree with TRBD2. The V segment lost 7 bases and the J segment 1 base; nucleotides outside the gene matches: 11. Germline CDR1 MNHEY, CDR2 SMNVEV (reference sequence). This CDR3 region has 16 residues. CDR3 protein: CASTLTSYAGTDTQYF. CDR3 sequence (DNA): TGTGCCAGCACCCTGACTAGCTATGCGGGCACAGATACGCAGTATTTT.

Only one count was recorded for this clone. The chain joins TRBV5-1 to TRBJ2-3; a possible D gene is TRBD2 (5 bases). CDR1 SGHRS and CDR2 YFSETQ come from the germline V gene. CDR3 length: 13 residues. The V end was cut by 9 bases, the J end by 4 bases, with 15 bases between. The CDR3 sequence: CATRLFPADTQYF. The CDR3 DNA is TGCGCCACCAGACTATTTCCGGCAGATACGCAGTATTTT.

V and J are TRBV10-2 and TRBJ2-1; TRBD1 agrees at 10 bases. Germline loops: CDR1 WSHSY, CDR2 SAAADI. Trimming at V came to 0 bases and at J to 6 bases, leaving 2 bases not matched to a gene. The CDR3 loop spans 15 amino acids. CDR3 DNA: TGCGCCAGCAGTGAGTCGGGGACAGGGGTCAATGAGCAGTTCTTC. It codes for CASSESGTGVNEQFF.